These 5 T cell receptor beta chains were sequenced from one sample in a study of cytomegalovirus exposure and HLA in healthy donors. The primer mix had 60 Vbeta and 13 Jbeta primers. Method: immunoSEQ multiplex PCR; TCRdb's copy keeps in-frame clones and lacks some. Of 250,000 to 350,000 clones in the sample, around 86% were seen once. Sequencing was done on a sample of PBMCs. The receptor set was obtained from a man aged 40-50 years in good health and CMV-seropositive.

The V call is TRBV6-1, the J call TRBJ1-2; D is unresolved. Per the germline V gene, CDR1 is MNHNS and CDR2 is SASEGT. The CDR3 sequence is 15 residues long. V lost 6 bases and J 5 bases, leaving 19 bases between the germline ends. The CDR3 DNA sequence: TGTGCCAGCAGGACCTCCGGAGCATCGGGGTATGGCTACACCTTC. Protein sequence: CASRTSGASGYGYTF.

On this clone: One end of the junction varies from germline; a read error may be responsible. The V gene is TRBV7-9, the J gene TRBJ1-1, with 8 bases matching TRBD1. The CDR3 length is 14 residues. Germline values: CDR1 SEHNR, CDR2 FQNEAQ (reference sequence). CDR3 sequence: CSSSAGQGLTEAFF. The CDR3 nucleotides are TGTTCCAGCAGCGCCGGACAGGGTTTGACTGAAGCTTTCTTT.

V is TRBV4-2 and J is TRBJ2-7; 10 positions agree with TRBD2. CDR1 is LGHNA, CDR2 YNFKEQ, per germline. Trimming removed 0 bases from V and 2 bases from J; junction bases left unmatched: 4. The CDR3 runs 16 residues. The CDR3 region has the DNA TGTGCCAGCAGCCAAGAACTAGCGGGGATCGCCTACGAGCAGTACTTC. This translates into CASSQELAGIAYEQYF.

This chain joins TRBV7-9 and TRBJ1-3, with 7 bases that match TRBD1. This CDR3 comprises 13 residues. Germline values: CDR1 SEHNR, CDR2 FQNEAQ (reference sequence). The CDR3 reads CATDRVAGNTIYF. CDR3 sequence (DNA): TGTGCAACCGACAGGGTGGCTGGAAACACCATATATTTT. Complete variable domain (other parts from reference TRBV7-9 and TRBJ1-3): DTGVSQNPRHKITKRGQNVTFRCDPISEHNRLYWYRQTLGQGPEFLTYFQNEAQLEKSRLLSDRFSAERPKGSFSTLEIQRTEQGDSAMYLCATDRVAGNTIYFGEGSWLTVV.

The rearrangement uses TRBV13 and TRBJ1-4; D possibly corresponds to TRBD1 (6 bases). The CDR3 sequence is 16 residues long. The V gene's germline CDR1 is PRHDT and CDR2 FYEKMQ (reference sequence). The V end was cut by 3 bases, the J end by 6 bases, with 17 bases between. The CDR3 loop reads CASSLGAPRGYEKLFF. The CDR3, as DNA: TGTGCCAGCAGCTTGGGGGCACCCCGGGGTTATGAAAAACTGTTTTTT.